This T cell receptor (beta chain) was captured by sequencing in a study of T-cell memory formation after mild COVID-19. Losses at the gene ends were 5 bases for V and 5 bases for J; bases not matched to a gene: 5. Germline V gene data show CDR1 as MNHEY and CDR2 as SVGAGI. The length of the CDR3 is 16 residues. TCRdb passed the 5' RACE reads through MiXCR, listing each CDR3 protein once. Found here are roughly 130,000 distinct CDR3 sequences, roughly 6% of them singletons; the top ten hold about 2.2%. This receptor was taken from an adult woman who had mild COVID-19 (a few samples of this study predate the infection). Cell type and time point are not known. The sample was PBMCs or a T cell subset sorted from them (not recorded which). V gene TRBV6-5 combines with J gene TRBJ2-1, with TRBD2 identical over 14 bases. The DNA for the CDR3 is TGTGCCAGCAGTCGGACTAGCGGGAGGCAACACAATGAGCAGTTCTTC. Translated, it gives CASSRTSGRQHNEQFF.